This T cell receptor beta chain was recorded in a study of blood T cell repertoires in COVID-19. Turning to the study itself: Samples came from the United States, Italy and Spain, spanning acute and convalescent COVID-19.

As originally analysed: For nucleated cells, counts were estimated from reference gene primer amplification. Clones were read by immunoSEQ multiplex PCR, and TCRdb kept only the in-frame ones, dropping some. Clonal size and the V and J genes are those of that table, whereas D and trimming came from the DNA. This repertoire shows 150,000 to 200,000 clones, approximately 89% found once; its top ten account for nearly 2.5%. The CDR3 covers 13 residues. The germline gives CDR1 SGHTS, CDR2 YDEGEE. V was clipped by 3 bases and J by 7 bases, with 11 bases between them. Sequencing used peripheral blood. The chain uses TRBV5-8 and TRBJ1-5; maybe TRBD1 (6 bases). The sequence derives from a man aged 35 to 55 with active or convalescent COVID-19. CDR3 residues: CASSYREGQPQHF. DNA of the CDR3: TGTGCCAGCAGCTACAGGGAAGGACAGCCCCAGCATTTT.